This T cell receptor (beta chain) was obtained from a study of beta chain features in type 1 diabetes. TCRB transcripts that were expressed got sequenced, as all of the isolated RNA had been reverse transcribed. Assay: immunoSEQ multiplex PCR; the TCRdb copy retains only in-frame clones and omits some. Of a few hundred thousand clones listed, roughly a tenth were seen once; the top ten hold approximately 1.4%. Whole-study results and caveats: A potential PCR bias toward shorter templates would be equal in patient and control samples. A closer apparent resemblance between naive, central memory and Treg TCRB repertoires was seen in patients than in healthy donors. Shorter TCRB CDR3s, moderately but significantly so, marked every one of the four CD4+ subsets in Type 1 diabetes patients. Fewer insertions but more deletions were seen at VDJ junctions in type 1 diabetes patients.

On this clone itself: Its antigen is unidentified.

V lost 1 base and J lost 1, with 14 bases in between. The CDR3 length is 16 residues. Germline V gene sequence: CDR1 SGHDT, CDR2 YYEEEE. The source material was central memory CD4+ T cells from blood. The V call is TRBV5-6, the J call TRBJ1-2; possible D gene TRBD1, 5 bases. The sequence was obtained from a young man in good health. In DNA, the CDR3 is TGTGCCAGCAGCTTGTCGGCAGGGCCTCGTAACTATGGCTACACCTTC. Its translation is CASSLSAGPRNYGYTF.